Listed below are T cell receptor beta chains from one sample, sequenced in a study of neurological immune-mediated disorders. One entry per CDR3 protein results from TCRdb running MiXCR on the 5' RACE reads. The sample holds over 35,000 distinct CDR3 sequences, 4% to 5.5% seen once. Sample: PBMCs. The origin of the receptors is an older woman with multiple sclerosis. CDR3s include the opening cysteine and the closing phenylalanine or tryptophan. The D gene is left open where the match is weak. The size field is filled for only some rows; it gives once, few, many or a size class.

v_call	clone_size	j_call	d_call	cdr3_aa	cdr3_nt
TRBV21-1	many	TRBJ2-3	.	CASSKGAGTDTQYF	TGTGCCAGCAGCAAAGGAGCAGGCACAGATACGCAGTATTTT
TRBV4-3	many	TRBJ2-3	.	CASSQVVGDTQYF	TGCGCCAGCAGCCAGGTTGTTGGGGATACGCAGTATTTT
TRBV3-1	many	TRBJ1-1	.	CASSQGAAENTEAFF	TGTGCCAGCAGCCAAGGCGCCGCGGAGAACACTGAAGCTTTCTTT
TRBV12-3/TRBV12-4	.	TRBJ2-5	TRBD1	CASSANTGVQETQYF	TGTGCCAGCAGTGCAAACACAGGGGTCCAAGAGACCCAGTACTTC
TRBV28	.	TRBJ1-5	.	CASSLAAGSNQPQNF	TGTGCCAGCAGTTTGGCGGCTGGGAGCAATCAGCCCCAGAATTTT
TRBV5-1	few	TRBJ1-1	.	CASSLYTVNTEAFF	TGCGCCAGCAGCTTGTATACGGTGAACACTGAAGCTTTCTTT
TRBV7-2	few	TRBJ2-3	.	CASSLFSSSADTQYF	TGTGCCAGCAGCTTATTCAGTAGCTCTGCAGATACGCAGTATTTT
TRBV14	many	TRBJ1-5	.	CASSRGYNQPQHF	TGTGCCAGCAGCCGGGGGTACAATCAGCCCCAGCATTTT
TRBV20-1	many	TRBJ2-7	.	CSARDQVEQYF	TGCAGTGCTAGAGATCAGGTCGAGCAGTACTTC
TRBV6-2/TRBV6-3	many	TRBJ2-5	.	CAGGEAGETQYF	TGTGCCGGCGGTGAGGCCGGAGAGACCCAGTACTTC
TRBV5-1	many	TRBJ2-5	.	CASSQAWRSQETQYF	TGCGCCAGCAGCCAGGCATGGCGGTCCCAAGAGACCCAGTACTTC
TRBV7-8	.	TRBJ2-1	TRBD2	CASSFSSGENEQFF	TGTGCCAGCAGCTTTTCTAGCGGGGAAAATGAGCAGTTCTTC
TRBV5-1	many	TRBJ1-2	.	CASSWDVDYGYTF	TGCGCCAGCAGCTGGGACGTCGACTATGGCTACACCTTC
TRBV7-2	many	TRBJ2-1	TRBD2	CASSARRGAGNEQFF	TGTGCCAGCAGCGCCCGGCGGGGGGCCGGGAATGAGCAGTTCTTC
TRBV20-1	many	TRBJ2-7	.	CSATGASYEQYF	TGCAGTGCTACAGGGGCCTCCTACGAGCAGTACTTC
TRBV5-1	many	TRBJ2-5	TRBD1	CASSLLGTEPQETQYF	TGCGCCAGCAGCTTGCTCGGGACAGAACCTCAAGAGACCCAGTACTTC
TRBV20-1	many	TRBJ2-3	TRBD2	CSARVLAGREDTQYF	TGCAGTGCTAGGGTGCTAGCGGGGCGTGAGGATACGCAGTATTTT
TRBV20-1	many	TRBJ1-5	.	CSARTRRLGFDQPQHF	TGCAGTGCTAGAACCCGGCGCCTGGGTTTTGATCAGCCCCAGCATTTT
TRBV5-1	.	TRBJ2-3	.	CASRWKGADTQYF	TGCGCCAGCAGGTGGAAGGGGGCAGATACGCAGTATTTT
TRBV20-1	many	TRBJ2-5	.	CSARGSVETQYF	TGCAGTGCTAGAGGCTCGGTAGAGACCCAGTACTTC
TRBV12-3/TRBV12-4	many	TRBJ2-1	.	CASRLAVASEQFF	TGTGCCAGCAGACTCGCGGTAGCCTCTGAGCAGTTCTTC
TRBV10-3	many	TRBJ2-2	TRBD2	CAISSGTSGRAGELFF	TGTGCCATCAGTTCCGGGACTAGCGGGAGGGCCGGGGAGCTGTTTTTT
TRBV20-1	few	TRBJ2-1	TRBD2	CSARGPTSGTFF	TGCAGTGCTAGAGGCCCAACTAGCGGGACATTCTTC
TRBV20-1	many	TRBJ1-2	.	CSAIGTSNYGYTF	TGCAGTGCTATAGGTACTTCTAACTATGGCTACACCTTC
TRBV15	many	TRBJ2-2	TRBD2	CATKPSGSTGELFF	TGTGCCACCAAGCCTAGCGGGAGTACCGGGGAGCTGTTTTTT
TRBV7-7	many	TRBJ2-5	TRBD2	CASSLQVGEGRETQYF	TGTGCCAGCAGCCTCCAGGTGGGGGAGGGCCGTGAGACCCAGTACTTC
TRBV29-1	many	TRBJ2-3	TRBD2	CSVEGGGAGDTQYF	TGCAGCGTTGAAGGCGGGGGGGCCGGAGATACGCAGTATTTT
TRBV20-1	many	TRBJ1-6	.	CSAEQGLTSLHF	TGCAGTGCAGAGCAGGGACTCACATCCCTCCACTTT
TRBV20-1	many	TRBJ1-5	.	CSARDRSDYSNQPQNF	TGCAGTGCTAGAGATCGTTCGGATTATAGCAATCAGCCCCAGAATTTT
TRBV7-2	many	TRBJ1-4	TRBD1	CASKQGATNEKLFF	TGTGCCAGCAAACAGGGGGCAACTAATGAAAAACTGTTTTTT
TRBV7-7	.	TRBJ2-5	TRBD2	CASSSGTSGRFETQYF	TGTGCCAGCAGCTCCGGGACTAGCGGGAGATTTGAGACCCAGTACTTC
TRBV10-3	many	TRBJ2-1	TRBD2	CAIRMTSGGGEQFF	TGTGCCATCAGAATGACTAGCGGGGGCGGTGAGCAGTTCTTC
TRBV2	many	TRBJ1-5	.	CASSRAGNQPQHF	TGTGCCAGCAGTAGAGCGGGGAATCAGCCCCAGCATTTT
TRBV5-1	many	TRBJ1-1	.	CASSLDRPNTEAFF	TGCGCCAGCAGCTTGGACAGACCGAACACTGAAGCTTTCTTT
TRBV6-2/TRBV6-3	few	TRBJ2-5	.	CASRKEEQETQYF	TGTGCCAGCCGAAAGGAAGAGCAAGAGACCCAGTACTTC
TRBV7-2	many	TRBJ2-1	TRBD1	CASSRTGNDGNEQFF	TGTGCCAGCAGCAGGACAGGGAACGATGGCAATGAGCAGTTCTTC
TRBV20-1	many	TRBJ2-3	TRBD2	CSAEPGLAGGIGADTQYF	TGCAGTGCTGAACCGGGACTAGCGGGAGGTATCGGGGCAGATACGCAGTATTTT
TRBV4-2	.	TRBJ2-4	.	CASSRQVNVADIQYF	TGTGCCAGCAGCCGTCAGGTGAATGTAGCTGACATTCAGTACTTC
TRBV3-1	many	TRBJ1-1	.	CASSLSSGTEAFF	TGTGCCAGCAGCCTCTCCTCGGGCACTGAAGCTTTCTTT
TRBV7-9	.	TRBJ2-5	TRBD1	CASSRPRTGRQETQYF	TGTGCCAGCAGCCGCCCGCGGACAGGTCGACAAGAGACCCAGTACTTC
TRBV20-1	few	TRBJ2-5	.	CSAQEASLPETQYF	TGCAGTGCTCAGGAGGCTAGCCTTCCGGAGACCCAGTACTTC
TRBV4-3	many	TRBJ2-5	.	CASSQEWQNQETQYF	TGCGCCAGCAGCCAAGAATGGCAGAACCAAGAGACCCAGTACTTC
TRBV28	.	TRBJ1-2	.	CASSFPGGGYGYTF	TGTGCTAGCAGTTTTCCGGGGGGGGGATATGGCTACACCTTC
TRBV7-2	many	TRBJ2-4	.	CASSLSREENIQYF	TGTGCCAGCAGCTTATCCAGGGAGGAAAACATTCAGTACTTC
TRBV6-6	many	TRBJ1-1	.	CASKGRSEAFF	TGTGCCAGCAAAGGACGGTCTGAAGCTTTCTTT